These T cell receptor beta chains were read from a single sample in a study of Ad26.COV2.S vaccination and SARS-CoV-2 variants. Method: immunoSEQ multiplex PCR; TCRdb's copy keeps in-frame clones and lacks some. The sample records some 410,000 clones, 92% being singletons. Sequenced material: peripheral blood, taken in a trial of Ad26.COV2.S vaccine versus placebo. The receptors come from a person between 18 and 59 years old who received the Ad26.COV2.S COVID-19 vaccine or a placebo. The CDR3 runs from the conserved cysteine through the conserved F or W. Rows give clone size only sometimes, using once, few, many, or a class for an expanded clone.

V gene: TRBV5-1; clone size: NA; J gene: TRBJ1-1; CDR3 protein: CASSGTGVTEAFF
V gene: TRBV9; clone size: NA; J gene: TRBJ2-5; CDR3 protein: CASSVTGRYQETQYF
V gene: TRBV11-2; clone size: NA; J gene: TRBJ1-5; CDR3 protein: CASSRNSNQPQHF
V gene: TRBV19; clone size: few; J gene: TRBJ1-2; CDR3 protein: CASSIVGPAYGYTF
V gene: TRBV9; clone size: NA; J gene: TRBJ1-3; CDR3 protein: CASSALPGGGYSGNTIYF
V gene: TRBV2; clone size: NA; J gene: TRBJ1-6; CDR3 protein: CASSEEGQPNSPLHF
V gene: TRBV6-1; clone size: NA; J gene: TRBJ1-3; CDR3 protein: CASSEALPGTSVGNTIYF
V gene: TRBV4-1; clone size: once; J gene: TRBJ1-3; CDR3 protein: CASSLASAPGNTIYF
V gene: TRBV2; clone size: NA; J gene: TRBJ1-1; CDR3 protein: CASSATAFF
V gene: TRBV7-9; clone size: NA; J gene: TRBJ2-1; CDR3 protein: CASSSLRLADSYNEQFF
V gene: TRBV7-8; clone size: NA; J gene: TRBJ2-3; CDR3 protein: CASSPNADTQYF
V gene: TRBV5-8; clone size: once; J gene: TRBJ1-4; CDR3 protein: CASNQGQGYEKLFF
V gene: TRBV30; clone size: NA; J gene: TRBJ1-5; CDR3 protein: CAWSLGGSQPQHF
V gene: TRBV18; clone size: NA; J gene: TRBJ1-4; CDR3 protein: CASSPLRDEKLFF
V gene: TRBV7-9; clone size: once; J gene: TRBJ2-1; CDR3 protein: CASSPRTGGINNEQFF
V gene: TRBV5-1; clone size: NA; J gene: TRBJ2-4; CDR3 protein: CASSRWDSKNIQYF
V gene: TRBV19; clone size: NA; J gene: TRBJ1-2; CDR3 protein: CASRRGTGPRGYTF